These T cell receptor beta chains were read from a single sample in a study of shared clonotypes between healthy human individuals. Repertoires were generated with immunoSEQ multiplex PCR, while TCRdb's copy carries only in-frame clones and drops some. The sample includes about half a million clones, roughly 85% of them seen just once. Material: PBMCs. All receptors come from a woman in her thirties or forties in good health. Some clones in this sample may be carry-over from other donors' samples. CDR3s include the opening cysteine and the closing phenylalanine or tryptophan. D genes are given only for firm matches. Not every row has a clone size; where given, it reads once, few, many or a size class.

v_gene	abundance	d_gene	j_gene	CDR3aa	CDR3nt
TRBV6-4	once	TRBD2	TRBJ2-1	CASSKESGRADEQFF	TGTGCCAGCAGTAAAGAAAGCGGGAGGGCCGATGAGCAGTTCTTC
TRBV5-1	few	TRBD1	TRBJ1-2	CASSLGDRNYGYTF	TGCGCCAGCAGCTTGGGGGACAGAAACTATGGCTACACCTTC
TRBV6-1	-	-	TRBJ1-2	CASQQAAYGYTF	TGTGCCAGCCAACAGGCGGCCTATGGCTACACCTTC
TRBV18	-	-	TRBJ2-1	CASSPSTSNEQFF	TGTGCCAGCTCACCATCGACTAGTAATGAGCAGTTCTTC
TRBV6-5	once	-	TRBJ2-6	CASSRGTAGANVLTF	TGTGCCAGCAGTCGGGGGACAGCTGGGGCCAACGTCCTGACTTTC
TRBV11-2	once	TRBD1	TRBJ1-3	CASSFRQGRDTIYF	TGTGCCAGCAGCTTCCGACAGGGTAGGGACACCATATATTTT
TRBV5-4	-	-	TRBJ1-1	CASSLDPGWDAFF	TGTGCCAGCAGCTTGGACCCAGGGTGGGACGCTTTCTTT
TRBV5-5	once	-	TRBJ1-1	CASSLEGTGWDTEAFF	TGTGCCAGCAGCTTGGAGGGCACCGGGTGGGACACTGAAGCTTTCTTT
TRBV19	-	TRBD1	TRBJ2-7	CASSRTGQGVYEQYF	TGTGCCAGTAGTCGCACAGGACAGGGGGTATACGAGCAGTACTTC
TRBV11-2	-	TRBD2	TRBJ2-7	CASSRTSGSYEQYF	TGTGCCAGCAGCCGGACTAGCGGCTCCTACGAGCAGTACTTC
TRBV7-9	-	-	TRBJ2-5	CASSLVGGGETQYF	TGTGCCAGCAGCTTAGTCGGGGGCGGAGAGACCCAGTACTTC
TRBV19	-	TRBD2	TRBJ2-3	CAPEAGLAGGGRTDTQYF	TGTGCCCCAGAGGCCGGACTAGCGGGAGGGGGGAGAACAGATACGCAGTATTTT
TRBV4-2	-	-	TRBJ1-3	CASASGGSGNTIYF	TGTGCCAGCGCCTCGGGGGGGTCTGGAAACACCATATATTTT
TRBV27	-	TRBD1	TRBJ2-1	CASSQGAGYNEQFF	TGTGCCAGCAGTCAGGGGGCCGGCTACAATGAGCAGTTCTTC
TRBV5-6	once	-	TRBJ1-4	CASSLATGSNEKLFF	TGTGCCAGCAGCTTGGCGACGGGAAGTAATGAAAAACTGTTTTTT
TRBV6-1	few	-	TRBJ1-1	CASSENWPGTEAFF	TGTGCCAGCAGTGAGAACTGGCCGGGCACTGAAGCTTTCTTT
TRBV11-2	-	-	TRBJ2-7	CASSLGTHPVYEQYF	TGTGCCAGCAGCTTAGGGACCCACCCCGTCTACGAGCAGTACTTC
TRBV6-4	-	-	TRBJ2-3	CASKRQVETDTQYF	TGTGCCAGCAAAAGGCAGGTAGAAACAGATACGCAGTATTTT
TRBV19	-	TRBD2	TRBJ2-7	CASSKRAGVDEQYF	TGTGCCAGTAGTAAACGGGCGGGAGTTGATGAGCAGTACTTC
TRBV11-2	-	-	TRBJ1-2	CASSFFRDAGGYTF	TGTGCCAGCAGCTTCTTTAGGGACGCTGGGGGCTACACCTTC
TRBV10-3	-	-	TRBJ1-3	CAISESDVSLGNTIYF	TGTGCCATCAGTGAGTCCGACGTCAGTTTAGGGAACACCATATATTTT
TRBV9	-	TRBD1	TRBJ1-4	CASSAQGTNEKLFF	TGTGCCAGCAGCGCACAGGGGACTAATGAAAAACTGTTTTTT
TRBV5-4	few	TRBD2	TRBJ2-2	CASSPGGSRPTGELFF	TGTGCCAGCAGCCCGGGAGGTAGCAGGCCAACCGGGGAGCTGTTTTTT
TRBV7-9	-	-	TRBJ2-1	CASSPINEQFF	TGTGCCAGCAGCCCCATCAATGAGCAGTTCTTC
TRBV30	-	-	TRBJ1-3	CALSGSGNTIYF	TGTGCCTTAAGTGGTTCTGGAAACACCATATATTTT
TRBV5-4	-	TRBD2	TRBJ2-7	CASSLTSGSSYEQYF	TGTGCCAGCAGCCTGACTAGCGGGAGTTCCTACGAGCAGTACTTC
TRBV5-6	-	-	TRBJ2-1	CASSSPTGEQFF	TGTGCCAGCAGCTCCCCTACGGGTGAGCAGTTCTTC
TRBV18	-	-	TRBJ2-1	CASSPRVHHSYNEQFF	TGTGCCAGCTCACCAAGGGTTCATCACTCCTACAATGAGCAGTTCTTC
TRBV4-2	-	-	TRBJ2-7	CASSQGDSYEQYF	TGTGCCAGCAGCCAGGGGGATTCCTACGAGCAGTACTTC
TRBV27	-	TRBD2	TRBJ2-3	CASRRSGRPDTQYF	TGTGCCAGCAGACGGAGCGGGAGACCCGATACGCAGTATTTT
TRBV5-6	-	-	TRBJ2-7	CASSSRTRGSSYEQYF	TGTGCCAGCAGCTCGCGAACTAGGGGAAGCTCCTACGAGCAGTACTTC
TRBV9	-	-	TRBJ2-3	CASSPPGTDTQYF	TGTGCCAGCAGCCCCCCGGGCACAGATACGCAGTATTTT
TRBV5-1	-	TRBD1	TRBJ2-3	CASSAGGRPDTQYF	TGCGCCAGCAGCGCAGGGGGCCGGCCAGATACGCAGTATTTT
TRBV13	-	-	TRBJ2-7	CASSLTAAAYEQYF	TGTGCCAGCAGCTTAACGGCGGCCGCCTACGAGCAGTACTTC
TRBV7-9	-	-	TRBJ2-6	CASSTDRTGANVLTF	TGTGCCAGCAGCACCGACCGAACTGGGGCCAACGTCCTGACTTTC
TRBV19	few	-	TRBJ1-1	CASSIRQNTEAFF	TGTGCCAGTAGTATAAGGCAGAACACTGAAGCTTTCTTT
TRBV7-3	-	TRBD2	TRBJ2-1	CASSSGTSVYNEQFF	TGTGCCAGCAGCTCCGGGACTAGCGTTTATAATGAGCAGTTCTTC
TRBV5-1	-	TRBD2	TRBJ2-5	CASSLGGGRAQQTQYF	TGCGCCAGCAGCTTGGGGGGAGGGAGGGCCCAACAGACCCAGTACTTC
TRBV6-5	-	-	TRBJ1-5	CASSGGFSQPQHF	TGTGCCAGCAGTGGAGGGTTTAGTCAGCCCCAGCATTTT
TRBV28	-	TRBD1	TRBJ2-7	CASSPGTGGSRQYF	TGTGCCAGCAGCCCCGGGACAGGGGGTTCGCGGCAGTACTTC
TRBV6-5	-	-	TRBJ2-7	CASTVGSGAYEQYF	TGTGCCAGCACGGTTGGGAGTGGGGCCTACGAGCAGTACTTC
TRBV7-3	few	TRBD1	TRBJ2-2	CASSGTGVGLTGELFF	TGTGCCAGCTCCGGGACAGGGGTCGGTCTCACCGGGGAGCTGTTTTTT
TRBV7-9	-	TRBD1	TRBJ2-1	CASFGDSFYNEQFF	TGTGCCAGCTTTGGGGACAGCTTCTACAATGAGCAGTTCTTC
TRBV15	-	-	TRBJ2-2	CATTEGNTGELFF	TGTGCCACCACTGAAGGGAACACCGGGGAGCTGTTTTTT
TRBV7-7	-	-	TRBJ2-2	CASSQGDTGELFF	TGTGCTAGCAGTCAGGGAGACACCGGGGAGCTGTTTTTT
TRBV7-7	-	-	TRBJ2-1	CASSPQGYGGEQFF	TGTGCCAGCAGCCCCCAAGGGTATGGAGGTGAGCAGTTCTTC
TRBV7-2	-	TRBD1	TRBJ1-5	CASSSTGGSNQPQHF	TGTGCCAGCAGCTCAACAGGGGGTAGCAATCAGCCCCAGCATTTT
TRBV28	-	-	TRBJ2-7	CASRKTGSSYEQYF	TGTGCCAGCAGAAAGACGGGAAGCTCCTACGAGCAGTACTTC
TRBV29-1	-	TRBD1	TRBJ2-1	CSVDGTGVYNEQFF	TGCAGCGTTGACGGAACAGGGGTTTACAATGAGCAGTTCTTC
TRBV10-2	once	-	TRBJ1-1	CASNINGDNTEAFF	TGCGCCAGCAACATTAATGGGGATAACACTGAAGCTTTCTTT
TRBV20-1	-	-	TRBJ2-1	CSANVYNEQFF	TGCAGTGCTAACGTCTACAATGAGCAGTTCTTC
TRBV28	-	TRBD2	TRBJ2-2	CASSQLATGELFF	TGTGCCAGCAGCCAACTAGCGACCGGGGAGCTGTTTTTT
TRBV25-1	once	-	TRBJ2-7	CASRRDTYEQYF	TGTGCCAGCAGGCGGGATACCTACGAGCAGTACTTC
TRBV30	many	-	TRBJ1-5	CAWTSPTWRGQPQHF	TGTGCCTGGACTTCCCCGACTTGGAGGGGCCAGCCCCAGCATTTT
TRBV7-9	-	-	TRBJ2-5	CASSSQGLQLGKTQYF	TGTGCCAGCAGCTCCCAAGGCCTCCAGCTCGGAAAGACCCAGTACTTC
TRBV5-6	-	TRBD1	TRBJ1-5	CASSWGPGTGNQPQHF	TGTGCCAGCAGCTGGGGGCCGGGGACAGGAAATCAGCCCCAGCATTTT
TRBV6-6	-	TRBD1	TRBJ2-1	CASSPPDRGSDEQFF	TGTGCCAGCAGTCCTCCGGACAGGGGATCGGATGAGCAGTTCTTC
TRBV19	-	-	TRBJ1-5	CASSAGQGVQPQHF	TGTGCCAGTAGTGCGGGGCAGGGAGTACAGCCCCAGCATTTT